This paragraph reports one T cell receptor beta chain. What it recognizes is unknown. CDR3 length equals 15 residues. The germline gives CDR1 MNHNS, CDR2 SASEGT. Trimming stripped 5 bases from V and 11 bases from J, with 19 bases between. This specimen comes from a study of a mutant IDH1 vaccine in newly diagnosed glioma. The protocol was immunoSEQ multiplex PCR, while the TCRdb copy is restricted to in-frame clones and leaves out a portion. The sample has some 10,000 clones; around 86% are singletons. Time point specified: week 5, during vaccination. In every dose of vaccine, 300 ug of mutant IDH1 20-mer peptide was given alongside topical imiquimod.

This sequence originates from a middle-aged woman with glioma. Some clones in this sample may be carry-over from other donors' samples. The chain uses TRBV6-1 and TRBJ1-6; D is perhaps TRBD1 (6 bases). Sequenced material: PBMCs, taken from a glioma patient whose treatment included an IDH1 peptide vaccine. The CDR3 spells CASSSTQGLRTPLHF. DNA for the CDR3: TGTGCCAGCAGTTCCACACAGGGACTAAGAACACCCCTCCACTTT.